What follows are 2 T cell receptor beta chains derived from one specimen sequenced in a study of early T cells in non-severe SARS-CoV-2 infection. Each CDR3 protein is one row after TCRdb ran MiXCR on the 5' RACE reads. The sample includes about 85,000 distinct CDR3 sequences, under 15% seen only once; the top ten take 5.5% to 8%. Sample: whole blood. Source of these receptors: an adult who was a healthcare worker with PCR-confirmed SARS-CoV-2 infection or an uninfected control (not recorded which).

The gene calls are TRBV5-1 and TRBJ2-5; D remains ambiguous. The CDR3 loop spans 14 amino acids. Between the trimmed V and J ends, which lost 2 bases and 3 bases, there was a span of 11 bases. Germline CDR1 SGHRS, CDR2 YFSETQ. The CDR3 is CASSFLGVEETQYF. The CDR3, as DNA: TGCGCCAGCAGCTTCCTTGGCGTTGAAGAGACCCAGTACTTC.

This clonotype was counted many times. The chain joins TRBV5-4 to TRBJ2-3, with TRBD1 matching 8 bases. Germline loops: CDR1 SGHNT, CDR2 YYREEE (reference sequence). V was pared by 4 bases and J by 3 bases, with 10 bases of the junction left unmatched. The CDR3 covers 16 residues. Here the CDR3 DNA reads TGTGCCAGCAGCATACGGACAGGGTTTGGGACAGATACGCAGTATTTT. This gives the protein CASSIRTGFGTDTQYF.